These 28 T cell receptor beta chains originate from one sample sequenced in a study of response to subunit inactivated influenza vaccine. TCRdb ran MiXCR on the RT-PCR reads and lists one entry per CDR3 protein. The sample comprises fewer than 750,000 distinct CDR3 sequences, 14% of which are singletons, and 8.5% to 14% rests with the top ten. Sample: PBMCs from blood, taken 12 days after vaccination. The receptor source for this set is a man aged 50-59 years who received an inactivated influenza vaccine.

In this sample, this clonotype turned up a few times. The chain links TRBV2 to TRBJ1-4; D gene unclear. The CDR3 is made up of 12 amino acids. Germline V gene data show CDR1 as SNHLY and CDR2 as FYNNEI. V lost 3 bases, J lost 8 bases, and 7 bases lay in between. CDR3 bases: TGTGCCAGCAGTGAGACTGGCGAAAAACTGTTTTTT. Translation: CASSETGEKLFF.

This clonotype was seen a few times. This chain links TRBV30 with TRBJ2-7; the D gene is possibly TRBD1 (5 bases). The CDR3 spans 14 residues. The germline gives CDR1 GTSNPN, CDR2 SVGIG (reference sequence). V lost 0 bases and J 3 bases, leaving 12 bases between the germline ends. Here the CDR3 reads CAWSVGRKLYEQYF. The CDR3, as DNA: TGTGCCTGGAGTGTGGGGCGGAAGCTCTACGAGCAGTACTTC.

CDR3: CASSLPSLFNEKLFF. The CDR3 DNA follows: TGTGCCAGCAGTTTACCTTCCCTTTTTAATGAAAAACTGTTTTTT. The genes are TRBV12-3 or TRBV12-4 and TRBJ1-4; D ambiguous. Trimming removed 2 bases from V and 4 bases from J, with 11 bases in between. CDR3 length: 15 residues.

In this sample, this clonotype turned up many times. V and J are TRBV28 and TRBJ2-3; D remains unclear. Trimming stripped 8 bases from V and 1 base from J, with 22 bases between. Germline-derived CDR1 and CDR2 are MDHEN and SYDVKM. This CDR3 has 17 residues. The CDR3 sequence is CASRRRRLVIGTDTQYF. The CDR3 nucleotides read TGTGCCAGCCGCCGGCGGCGGTTGGTTATTGGCACAGATACGCAGTATTTT.

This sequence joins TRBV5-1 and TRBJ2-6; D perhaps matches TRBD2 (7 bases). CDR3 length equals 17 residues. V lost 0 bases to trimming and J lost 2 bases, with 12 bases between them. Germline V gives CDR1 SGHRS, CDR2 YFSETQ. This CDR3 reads CASSLDPGGTGANVLTF. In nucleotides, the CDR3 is TGCGCCAGCAGCTTGGATCCGGGGGGCACTGGGGCCAACGTCCTGACTTTC.

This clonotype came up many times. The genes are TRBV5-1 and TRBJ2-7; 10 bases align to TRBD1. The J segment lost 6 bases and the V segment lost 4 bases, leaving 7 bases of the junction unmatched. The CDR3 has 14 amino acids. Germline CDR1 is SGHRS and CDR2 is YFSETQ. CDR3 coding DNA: TGCGCCAGCAGCGTATCCGGGACAGGGGTCGAGCAGTACTTC. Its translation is CASSVSGTGVEQYF.

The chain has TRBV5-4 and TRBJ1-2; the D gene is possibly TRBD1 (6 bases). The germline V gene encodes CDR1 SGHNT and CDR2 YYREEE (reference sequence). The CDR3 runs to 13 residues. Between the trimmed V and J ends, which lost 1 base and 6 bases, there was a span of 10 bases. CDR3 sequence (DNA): TGTGCCAGCAGCTTGCGCTCAGGGGATGGCTACACCTTC. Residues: CASSLRSGDGYTF.

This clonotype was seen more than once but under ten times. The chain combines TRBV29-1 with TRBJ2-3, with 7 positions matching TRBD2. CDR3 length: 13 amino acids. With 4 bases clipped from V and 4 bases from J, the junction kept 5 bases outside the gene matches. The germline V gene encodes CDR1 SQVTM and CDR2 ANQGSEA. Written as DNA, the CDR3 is TGCAGCGTTGGGCGGGAGTCCGCAGATACGCAGTATTTT. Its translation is CSVGRESADTQYF.

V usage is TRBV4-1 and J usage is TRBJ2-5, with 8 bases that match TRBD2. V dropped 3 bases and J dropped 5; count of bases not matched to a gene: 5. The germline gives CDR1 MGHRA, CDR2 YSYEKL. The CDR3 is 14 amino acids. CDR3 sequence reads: CASSHPGLEETQYF. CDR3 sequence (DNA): TGCGCCAGCAGCCATCCGGGACTAGAGGAGACCCAGTACTTC.

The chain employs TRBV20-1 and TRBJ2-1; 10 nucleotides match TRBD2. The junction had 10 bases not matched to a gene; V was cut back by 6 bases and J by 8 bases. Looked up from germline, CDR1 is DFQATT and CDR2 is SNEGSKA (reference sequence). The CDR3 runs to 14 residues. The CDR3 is CSALGASGSYEQFF. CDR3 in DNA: TGCAGTGCCCTGGGGGCTAGCGGGAGCTATGAGCAGTTCTTC.

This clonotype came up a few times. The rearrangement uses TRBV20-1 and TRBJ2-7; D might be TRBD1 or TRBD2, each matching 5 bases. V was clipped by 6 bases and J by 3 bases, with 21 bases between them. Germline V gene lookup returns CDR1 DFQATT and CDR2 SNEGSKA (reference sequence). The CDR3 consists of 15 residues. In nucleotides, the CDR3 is TGCAGTGCCCCCGATCTTATCGGGGCCCACTACGAGCAGTACTTC. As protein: CSAPDLIGAHYEQYF.

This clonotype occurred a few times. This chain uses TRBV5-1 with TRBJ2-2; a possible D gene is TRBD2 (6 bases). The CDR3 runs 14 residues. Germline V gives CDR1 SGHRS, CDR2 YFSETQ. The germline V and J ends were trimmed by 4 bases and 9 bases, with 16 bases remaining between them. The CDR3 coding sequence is TGCGCCAGCAGCCAATCCCGGGACTTAAGGGAGCTGTTTTTT. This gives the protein CASSQSRDLRELFF.

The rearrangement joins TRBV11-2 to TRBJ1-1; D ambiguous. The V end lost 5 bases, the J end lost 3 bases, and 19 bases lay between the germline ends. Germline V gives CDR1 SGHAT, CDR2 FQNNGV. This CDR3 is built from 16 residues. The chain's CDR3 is CASSRTRLLWDTEAFF. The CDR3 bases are TGTGCCAGCAGCCGAACCCGTCTTCTCTGGGACACTGAAGCTTTCTTT. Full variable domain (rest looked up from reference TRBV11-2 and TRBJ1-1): EAGVAQSPRYKIIEKRQSVAFWCNPISGHATLYWYQQILGQGPKLLIQFQNNGVVDDSQLPKDRFSAERLKGVDSTLKIQPAKLEDSAVYLCASSRTRLLWDTEAFFGQGTRLTVV.

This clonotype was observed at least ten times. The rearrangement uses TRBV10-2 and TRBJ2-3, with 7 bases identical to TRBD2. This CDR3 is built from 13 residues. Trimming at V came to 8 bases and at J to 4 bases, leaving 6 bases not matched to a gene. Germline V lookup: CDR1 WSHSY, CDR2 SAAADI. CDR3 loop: CASSGGGADTQYF. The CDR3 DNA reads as TGCGCCAGCTCGGGGGGAGGGGCAGATACGCAGTATTTT.

In DNA form, the CDR3 reads TGTGCCAGCAGTAGACCCGGGACAGGGTCCTACGAGCAGTACTTC. Its protein is CASSRPGTGSYEQYF. This sequence joins TRBV6-1 and TRBJ2-7; 9 bases map to TRBD1. The germline CDR1 and CDR2 sequences are MNHNS and SASEGT. V shed 5 bases and J 1 base; nucleotides not matched to a gene: 6. The CDR3 is made up of 15 amino acids.

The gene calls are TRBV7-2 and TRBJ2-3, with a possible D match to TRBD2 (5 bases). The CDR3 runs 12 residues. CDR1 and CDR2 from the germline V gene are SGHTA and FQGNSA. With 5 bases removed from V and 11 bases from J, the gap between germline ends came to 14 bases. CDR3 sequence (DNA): TGTGCCAGCAGCCAGCTAGCCCTCGAGCAGTATTTT. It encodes CASSQLALEQYF.

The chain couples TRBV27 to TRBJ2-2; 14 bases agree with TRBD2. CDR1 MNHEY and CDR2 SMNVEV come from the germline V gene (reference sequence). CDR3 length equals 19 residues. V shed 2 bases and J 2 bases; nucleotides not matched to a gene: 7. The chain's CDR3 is CASSLLGTSGSSNTGELFF. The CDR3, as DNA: TGTGCCAGCAGTTTACTTGGGACTAGCGGGAGTAGTAACACCGGGGAGCTGTTTTTT.

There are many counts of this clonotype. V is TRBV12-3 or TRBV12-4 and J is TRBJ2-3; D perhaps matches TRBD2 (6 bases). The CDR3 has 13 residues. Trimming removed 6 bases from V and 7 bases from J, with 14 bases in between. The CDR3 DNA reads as TGTGCCAGCAGCCGAAGGACTACTAATACGCAGTATTTT. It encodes CASSRRTTNTQYF.

This chain's CDR3 is CASSPVEINQPQHF. The CDR3 coding sequence is TGTGCCAGCAGCCCTGTGGAGATCAATCAGCCCCAGCATTTT. V is TRBV4-2 and J is TRBJ1-5; the D is unclear. The CDR3 consists of 14 residues. V shed 4 bases and J shed 3 bases, with 10 bases lying between them. The V gene's germline CDR1 is LGHNA and CDR2 YNFKEQ.

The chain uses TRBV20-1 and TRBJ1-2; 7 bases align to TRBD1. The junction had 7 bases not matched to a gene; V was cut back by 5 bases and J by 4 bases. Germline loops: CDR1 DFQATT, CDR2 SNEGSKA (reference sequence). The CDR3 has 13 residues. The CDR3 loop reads CSAPDRALYGYTF. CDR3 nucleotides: TGCAGTGCTCCTGACAGGGCCCTCTATGGCTACACCTTC.

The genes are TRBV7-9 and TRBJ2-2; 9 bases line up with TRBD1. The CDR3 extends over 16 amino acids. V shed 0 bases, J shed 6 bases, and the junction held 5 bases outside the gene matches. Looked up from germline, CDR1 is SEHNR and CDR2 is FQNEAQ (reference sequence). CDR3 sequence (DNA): TGTGCCAGCAGCTTAGCGGGGACAGGGTCGGCCGGGGAGCTGTTTTTT. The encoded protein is CASSLAGTGSAGELFF.

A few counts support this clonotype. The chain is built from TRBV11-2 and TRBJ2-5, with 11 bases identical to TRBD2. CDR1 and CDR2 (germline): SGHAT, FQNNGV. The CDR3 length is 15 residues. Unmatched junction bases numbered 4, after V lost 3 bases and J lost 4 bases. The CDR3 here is CASSFILAGVETQYF. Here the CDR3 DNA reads TGTGCCAGCAGCTTTATACTAGCGGGGGTAGAGACCCAGTACTTC.

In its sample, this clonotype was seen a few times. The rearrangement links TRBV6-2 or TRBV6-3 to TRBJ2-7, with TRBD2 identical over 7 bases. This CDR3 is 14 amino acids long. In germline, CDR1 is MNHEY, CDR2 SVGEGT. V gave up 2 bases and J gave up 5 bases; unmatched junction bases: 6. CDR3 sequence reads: CASSYGGGLNEQYF. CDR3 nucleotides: TGTGCCAGCAGTTACGGCGGGGGACTCAACGAGCAGTACTTC.

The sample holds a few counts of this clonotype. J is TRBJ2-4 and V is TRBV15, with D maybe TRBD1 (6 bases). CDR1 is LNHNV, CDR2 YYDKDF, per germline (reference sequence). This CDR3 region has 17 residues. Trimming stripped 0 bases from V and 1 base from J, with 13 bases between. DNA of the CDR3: TGTGCCACCAGCAGAGATCAGGGGAGTAGGGCCAAAAACATTCAGTACTTC. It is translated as CATSRDQGSRAKNIQYF.

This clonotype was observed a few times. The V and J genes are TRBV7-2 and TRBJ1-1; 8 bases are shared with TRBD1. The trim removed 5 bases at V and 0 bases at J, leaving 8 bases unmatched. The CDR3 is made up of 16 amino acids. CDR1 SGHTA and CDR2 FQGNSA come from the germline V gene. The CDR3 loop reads CASSAHDRGVNTEAFF. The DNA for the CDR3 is TGTGCCAGCAGCGCTCACGACAGGGGTGTGAACACTGAAGCTTTCTTT.

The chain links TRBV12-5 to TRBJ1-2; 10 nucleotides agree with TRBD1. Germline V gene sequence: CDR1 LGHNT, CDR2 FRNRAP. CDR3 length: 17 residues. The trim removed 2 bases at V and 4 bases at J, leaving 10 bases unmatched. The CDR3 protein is CASGLYLGTGAFYGYTF. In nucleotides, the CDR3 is TGTGCTAGTGGTTTGTACCTAGGGACAGGGGCTTTCTATGGCTACACCTTC.

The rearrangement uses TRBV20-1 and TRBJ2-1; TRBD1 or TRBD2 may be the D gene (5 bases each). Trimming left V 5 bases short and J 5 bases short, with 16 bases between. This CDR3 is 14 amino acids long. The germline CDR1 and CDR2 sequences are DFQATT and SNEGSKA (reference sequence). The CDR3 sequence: CSAGELGGHNEQFF. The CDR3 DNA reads TGCAGTGCTGGCGAACTTGGGGGACACAATGAGCAGTTCTTC.

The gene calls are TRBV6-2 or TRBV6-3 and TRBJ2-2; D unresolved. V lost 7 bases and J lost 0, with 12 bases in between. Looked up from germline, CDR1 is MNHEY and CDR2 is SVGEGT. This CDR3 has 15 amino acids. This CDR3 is CASKTYNANTGELFF. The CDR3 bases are TGTGCCAGCAAAACCTACAACGCGAACACCGGGGAGCTGTTTTTT.